The 20 T cell receptor beta chains reported below all come from one sample, sequenced in a study of shared clonotypes between healthy human individuals. Here immunoSEQ multiplex PCR was the method, and the copy in TCRdb shows in-frame clones only, minus some. There are more than 1,200,000 clones in the sample; less than 99% occur only once, and about 0.34% lies in the top ten. The sample consisted of naive CD4+ T cells sorted from blood. Regarding subset: CD45RA+ positively selected. These receptors all stem from a man aged 25 to 45 in good health.

The CDR3 reads CAISEQVGSYNEQFF. For the CDR3, the DNA is TGTGCCATCAGTGAACAGGTTGGCTCCTACAATGAGCAGTTCTTC. V usage is TRBV10-3 and J usage is TRBJ2-1; tentatively, D is TRBD1 (5 bases). Trimming stripped 3 bases from V and 0 bases from J, with 9 bases between. CDR1 and CDR2 (germline): ENHRY, SYGVKD. This CDR3 has 15 amino acids.

This clone showed up just once. The genes are TRBV2 and TRBJ1-1; 7 positions match TRBD1. V was pared by 5 bases and J by 4 bases, with 7 bases of the junction left unmatched. Germline CDR1 reads SNHLY; CDR2 reads FYNNEI. The CDR3 has 14 residues. The CDR3 is CASSRYRGLTEAFF. CDR3 bases: TGTGCCAGCAGTCGATACAGGGGACTCACTGAAGCTTTCTTT.

The chain combines TRBV7-3 with TRBJ2-4, with 8 bases that match TRBD2. The V gene end was trimmed by 3 bases and the J gene end by 5 bases; junction bases not matched to a gene: 3. Germline V gene data show CDR1 as SGHTA and CDR2 as FQGTGA. The length of the CDR3 is 14 residues. The CDR3 loop is CASSLSGSENIQYF. The DNA for the CDR3 is TGTGCCAGCAGCTTGAGCGGGAGCGAAAACATTCAGTACTTC.

V usage is TRBV6-1 and J usage is TRBJ2-5; D is uncertain. CDR1 and CDR2 (germline): MNHNS, SASEGT. This CDR3 spans 14 amino acids. The ends were cut back, 1 base at V and 7 bases at J, with 13 bases in the middle. The CDR3 sequence: CASSEVTELGTQYF. As DNA, the CDR3 is TGTGCCAGCAGTGAAGTAACAGAATTGGGGACCCAGTACTTC.

This CDR3 is CASSSKEGAMGNEQFF. CDR3 coding DNA: TGCGCCAGCAGCTCCAAAGAGGGGGCGATGGGGAATGAGCAGTTCTTC. The rearrangement joins TRBV5-1 to TRBJ2-1, with TRBD1 matching 7 bases. The germline gives CDR1 SGHRS, CDR2 YFSETQ. V shed 3 bases, J shed 7 bases, and the junction held 13 bases outside the gene matches. This CDR3 spans 16 amino acids.

The chain carries TRBV18 and TRBJ2-1; TRBD2 agrees at 11 bases. Trimming removed 4 bases from V and 4 bases from J; junction bases left unmatched: 15. The CDR3 loop spans 19 amino acids. Germline values: CDR1 KGHSH, CDR2 LQKENI. The CDR3 coding sequence is TGTGCCAGCTCACAAGGCCCACTAGCGGGAGACCGCATTTACAATGAGCAGTTCTTC. It codes for CASSQGPLAGDRIYNEQFF.

The gene calls are TRBV2 and TRBJ2-3; TRBD1 is a possible D gene (5 bases). Trimming pared 8 bases from V and 4 bases from J, leaving 16 bases between. The CDR3 totals 14 residues. Per the germline V gene, CDR1 is SNHLY and CDR2 is FYNNEI. The CDR3 here is CASGAYYVADTQYF. Here the CDR3 DNA reads TGTGCCAGCGGGGCATACTACGTCGCAGATACGCAGTATTTT.

The J gene is TRBJ2-4, the V gene TRBV4-1; no reliable D call. The germline V and J ends were trimmed by 2 bases and 0 bases, with 8 bases remaining between them. This CDR3 has 15 amino acids. The germline V gene encodes CDR1 MGHRA and CDR2 YSYEKL. This CDR3 is CASSQSLLAKNIQYF. Written as DNA, the CDR3 is TGCGCCAGCAGCCAAAGCCTTTTAGCCAAAAACATTCAGTACTTC.

This sequence joins TRBV9 and TRBJ2-3, with 7 nucleotides matching TRBD2. The ends lost 0 bases at V and 3 bases at J; junction bases unmatched: 7. The CDR3 extends over 16 amino acids. Germline CDR1 reads SGDLS; CDR2 reads YYNGEE. CDR3 amino acids: CASSVGLREFTDTQYF. The CDR3 DNA is TGTGCCAGCAGCGTAGGATTGCGGGAGTTTACAGATACGCAGTATTTT.

This chain connects TRBV2 to TRBJ2-1; D unclear. With 4 bases removed from V and 4 bases from J, the gap between germline ends came to 8 bases. The CDR3 length is 13 residues. Germline V gene lookup returns CDR1 SNHLY and CDR2 FYNNEI. CDR3 DNA sequence: TGTGCCAGCAGTGCAGCCCTTTACAATGAGCAGTTCTTC. Translating gives CASSAALYNEQFF. The variable domain in full, with the rest retrieved from reference TRBV2 and TRBJ2-1, is EPEVTQTPSHQVTQMGQEVILRCVPISNHLYFYWYRQILGQKVEFLVSFYNNEISEKSEIFDDQFSVERPDGSNFTLKIRSTKLEDSAMYFCASSAALYNEQFFGPGTRLTVL.

With regard to this clone: Other DNA sequences in the sample encode the same CDR3. This chain links TRBV19 with TRBJ2-3; D ambiguous. The CDR3 contains 15 residues. Germline V CDR1 and CDR2: LNHDA, SQIVND (reference sequence). V dropped 3 bases and J dropped 1 base, with 11 bases sitting between them. This chain's CDR3 is CASSISSPGTDTQYF. The CDR3 DNA reads TGTGCCAGTAGTATCTCATCGCCCGGCACAGATACGCAGTATTTT.

This clone appeared once. The chain combines TRBV6-6 with TRBJ2-3, with TRBD1 matching over 8 bases. The V segment lost 9 bases and the J segment 6 bases; nucleotides outside the gene matches: 5. The CDR3 contains 12 residues. CDR1 is MNHNY, CDR2 SVGAGI, per germline (reference sequence). DNA of the CDR3: TGTGCCAGTAATCAGGGGGCGGATACGCAGTATTTT. It codes for CASNQGADTQYF.

The J gene is TRBJ2-1, the V gene TRBV30; 10 nucleotides match TRBD1. V was clipped by 2 bases and J by 3 bases; unmatched bases: 4. The CDR3 extends over 15 amino acids. Germline V gene sequence: CDR1 GTSNPN, CDR2 SVGIG (reference sequence). The CDR3 nucleotides are TGTGCCTGGAGTCTCGGACAGGGGGGCTACAATGAGCAGTTCTTC. Its protein is CAWSLGQGGYNEQFF.

This clone was recorded only once. The chain is built from TRBV7-9 and TRBJ1-4; the D is unclear. Germline CDR1 reads SEHNR; CDR2 reads FQNEAQ (reference sequence). This CDR3 is 13 amino acids long. Trimming cost V 5 bases and J 8 bases, with 12 bases left between them. CDR3 nucleotide sequence: TGTGCCAGCAGCCCGGGTTCCCCGGAAAAACTGTTTTTT. Residues: CASSPGSPEKLFF.

The CDR3, as DNA: TGTGCCAGCAGCGAGGGAAAGACAGGGGGGACTGAAGCTTTCTTT. Its protein product is CASSEGKTGGTEAFF. V gene TRBV9 combines with J gene TRBJ1-1, with 9 bases fitting TRBD1. Trimming at V came to 3 bases and at J to 5 bases, leaving 8 bases not matched to a gene. Germline CDR1 reads SGDLS; CDR2 reads YYNGEE. The CDR3 covers 15 residues.

This chain connects TRBV28 to TRBJ2-3; D unresolved. Germline V lookup: CDR1 MDHEN, CDR2 SYDVKM. This CDR3 spans 12 amino acids. Trimming took 4 bases from V and 2 from J, leaving 4 bases between them. CDR3 sequence (DNA): TGTGCCAGCAGTTGGGTCACAGATACGCAGTATTTT. Protein: CASSWVTDTQYF. Together with reference TRBV28 and TRBJ2-3, the CDR3 gives the full variable domain: DVKVTQSSRYLVKRTGEKVFLECVQDMDHENMFWYRQDPGLGLRLIYFSYDVKMKEKGDIPEGYSVSREKKERFSLILESASTNQTSMYLCASSWVTDTQYFGPGTRLTVL.

On this clone: This specimen includes other DNA sequences encoding the same CDR3. The rearrangement uses TRBV2 and TRBJ2-7, with a tentative D call TRBD1 (5 bases). Trimming took 3 bases from V and 2 from J, leaving 8 bases between them. The CDR3 is 13 amino acids. Germline V gene data show CDR1 as SNHLY and CDR2 as FYNNEI. CDR3 protein: CASSEVRAYEQYF. In DNA, the CDR3 is TGTGCCAGCAGTGAGGTCAGGGCCTACGAGCAGTACTTC.

The chain recombines TRBV29-1 with TRBJ2-2; 7 nucleotides agree with TRBD1. The CDR3 consists of 14 residues. With V trimmed by 7 bases and J by 7 bases, 12 bases remained unmatched. Germline V gene lookup returns CDR1 SQVTM and CDR2 ANQGSEA. In nucleotides, the CDR3 is TGCAGCGGCGTCCGGGACAGCCGGTTCGGGGAGCTGTTTTTT. Amino acids: CSGVRDSRFGELFF.

A word on this clone: The same CDR3 can be traced to other DNA sequences in this sample. This chain uses TRBV7-9 with TRBJ1-2; D ambiguous. CDR3 length: 11 amino acids. V lost 5 bases and J lost 8, with 9 bases in between. Germline V CDR1 and CDR2: SEHNR, FQNEAQ (reference sequence). The CDR3 here is CASSPSGGYTF. CDR3 sequence (DNA): TGTGCCAGCAGCCCCTCTGGGGGCTACACCTTC.

The chain couples TRBV19 to TRBJ1-2; D not resolved. CDR3 size: 16 residues. Looked up from germline, CDR1 is LNHDA and CDR2 is SQIVND (reference sequence). V lost 5 bases and J lost 2, with 18 bases in between. The CDR3 sequence is CASSPTPQPLNYGYTF. The CDR3 region has the DNA TGTGCCAGTAGTCCCACCCCACAGCCGCTAAACTATGGCTACACCTTC. Based on the CDR3 plus reference TRBV19 and TRBJ1-2, the full variable domain is DGGITQSPKYLFRKEGQNVTLSCEQNLNHDAMYWYRQDPGQGLRLIYYSQIVNDFQKGDIAEGYSVSREKKESFPLTVTSAQKNPTAFYLCASSPTPQPLNYGYTFGSGTRLTVV.